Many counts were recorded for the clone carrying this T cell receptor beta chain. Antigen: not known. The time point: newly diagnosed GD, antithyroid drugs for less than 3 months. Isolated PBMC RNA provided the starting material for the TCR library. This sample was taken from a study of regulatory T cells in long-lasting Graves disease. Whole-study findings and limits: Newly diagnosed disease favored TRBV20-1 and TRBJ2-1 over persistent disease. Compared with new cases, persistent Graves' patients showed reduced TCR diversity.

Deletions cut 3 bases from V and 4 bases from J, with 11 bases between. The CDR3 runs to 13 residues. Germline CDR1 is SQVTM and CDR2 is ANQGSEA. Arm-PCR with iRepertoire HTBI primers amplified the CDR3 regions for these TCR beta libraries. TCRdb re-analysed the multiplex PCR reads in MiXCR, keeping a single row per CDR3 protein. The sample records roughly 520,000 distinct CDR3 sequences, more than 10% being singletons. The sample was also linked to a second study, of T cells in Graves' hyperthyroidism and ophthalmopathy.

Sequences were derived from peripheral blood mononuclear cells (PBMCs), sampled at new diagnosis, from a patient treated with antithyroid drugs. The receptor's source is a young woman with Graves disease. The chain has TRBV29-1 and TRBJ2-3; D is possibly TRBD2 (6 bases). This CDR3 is CSVEIGGADTQYF. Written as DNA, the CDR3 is TGCAGCGTTGAGATTGGAGGGGCAGATACGCAGTATTTT.